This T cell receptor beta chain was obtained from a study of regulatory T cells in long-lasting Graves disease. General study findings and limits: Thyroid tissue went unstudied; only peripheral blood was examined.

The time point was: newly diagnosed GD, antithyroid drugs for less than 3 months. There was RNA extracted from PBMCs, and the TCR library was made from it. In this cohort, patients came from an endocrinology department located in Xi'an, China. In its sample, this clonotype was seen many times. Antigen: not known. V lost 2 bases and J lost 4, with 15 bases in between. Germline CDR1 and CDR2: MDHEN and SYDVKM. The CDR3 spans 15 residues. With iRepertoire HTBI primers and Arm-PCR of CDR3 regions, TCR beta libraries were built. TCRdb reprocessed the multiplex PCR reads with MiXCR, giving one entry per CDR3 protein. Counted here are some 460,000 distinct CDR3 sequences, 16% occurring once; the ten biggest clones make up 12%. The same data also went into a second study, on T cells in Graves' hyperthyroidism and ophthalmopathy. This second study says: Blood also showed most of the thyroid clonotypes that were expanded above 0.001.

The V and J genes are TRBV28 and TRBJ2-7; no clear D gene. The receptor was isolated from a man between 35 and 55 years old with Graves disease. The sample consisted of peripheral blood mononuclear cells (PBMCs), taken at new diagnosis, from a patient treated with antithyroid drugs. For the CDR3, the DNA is TGTGCCAGCAGTTTAGCGCCGGACGGAGCTTACGAGCAGTACTTC. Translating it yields CASSLAPDGAYEQYF.